This T cell receptor (beta chain) originates from a study of CD8 T cells in Susac syndrome. Reverse transcription of about 0.45 to 1 ug RNA was carried out with random hexamers. TCRdb reprocessed the immunoSEQ multiplex PCR reads via MiXCR and lists one record per CDR3 protein. This table has around 79,000 distinct CDR3 sequences, approximately 93% appearing once. The V gene lost 4 bases and the J gene lost 0 bases, with 5 bases spanning the gap. The CDR3 totals 13 residues. CDR1 and CDR2 from the germline V gene are MNHNY and SVGAGI (reference sequence). Study conclusions and caveats: Sixteen Susac-specific public clones were found in total CD8+ repertoires and five in CD8+ TEMRA repertoires.

Details on this clonotype: Antigen: not known.

Sequencing input: CD8+ T cells from PBMCs. This chain links TRBV6-6 with TRBJ2-3, with D unclear. The receptor's source is a human donor with Susac syndrome. CDR3 residues: CASSWDSTDTQYF. CDR3 in DNA: TGTGCCAGCAGTTGGGATAGCACAGATACGCAGTATTTT.